Reported below is one T cell receptor (beta chain). This sample stems from a study of shared T cell receptors in the human thymus. V gave up 0 bases and J gave up 1 base, with 9 bases separating them. The CDR3 loop spans 15 amino acids. CDR1 and CDR2 from the germline V gene are LGHNA and YSLEER. Profiling relied on immunoSEQ multiplex PCR, and the TCRdb table lists in-frame clones only, not all of them. The sample lists hundreds of thousands of clones; more than 70% were seen once. Separately, the same data were catalogued under a study of human thymus T cells.

The TCR comes from a boy less than two years old with a congenital heart defect. The chain recombines TRBV4-3 with TRBJ1-2, with D possibly matching TRBD1 (5 bases). The sequenced material came from thymocytes. The CDR3: CASSQERDYNYGYTF. As DNA, the CDR3 is TGCGCCAGCAGCCAAGAGAGGGACTATAACTATGGCTACACCTTC.